These 2 T cell receptor beta chains originate from one sample sequenced in a study of tumor and adjacent non-tumor tissue in lung cancer. TCRbeta libraries were built with three rounds of nested PCR, modified from ARM-PCR. Each CDR3 protein is one row after TCRdb ran MiXCR on the multiplex PCR reads. This sample yields roughly 75,000 distinct CDR3 sequences, of which roughly 80% are seen a single time; approximately 12% belongs to the top ten. RNA was extracted from bulk tissue without any cell sorting. The sequencing sample was made of lung tumor tissue. These receptor sequences come from a woman between 45 and 65 years old with non-small cell lung cancer.

Worth noting for this clonotype: A read error may account for a junction end that differs from germline. This CDR3 reads CASNLDQADTQYF. CDR3 nucleotides: TGTGCCAGCAACTTAGATCAGGCAGATACACAGTATTTT. The chain couples TRBV11-2 to TRBJ2-3; D is unresolved. CDR1 and CDR2 from the germline V gene are SGHAT and FQNNGV. The CDR3 runs 13 residues.

To note about this clonotype: This could be a read error, since a much larger clone is one nucleotide away. The V and J genes are TRBV28 and TRBJ2-3, with D uncertain. There are 11 residues in the CDR3. The V end was cut by 9 bases, the J end by 2 bases, with 6 bases between. Germline V gene data show CDR1 as MDHEN and CDR2 as SYDVKM. The CDR3 DNA reads as TGTGCCAGTACTAACACAGATACGCAGTATTTT. Its translation: CASTNTDTQYF.